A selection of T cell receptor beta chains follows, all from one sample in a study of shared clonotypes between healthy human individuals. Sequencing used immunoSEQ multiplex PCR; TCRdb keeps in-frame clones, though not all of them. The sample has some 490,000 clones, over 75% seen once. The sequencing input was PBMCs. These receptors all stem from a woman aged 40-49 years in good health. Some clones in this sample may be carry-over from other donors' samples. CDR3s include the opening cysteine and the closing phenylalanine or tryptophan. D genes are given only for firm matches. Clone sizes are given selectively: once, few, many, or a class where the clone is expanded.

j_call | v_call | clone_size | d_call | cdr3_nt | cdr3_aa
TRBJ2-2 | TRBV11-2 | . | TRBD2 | TGTGCCAGCAGCGGCGCCGGGGGGAGCACCGGGGAGCTGTTTTTT | CASSGAGGSTGELFF
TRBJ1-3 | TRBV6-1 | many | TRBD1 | TGTGCCAGCAGTGAAGAACAGGGGGCTGGAAACACCATATATTTT | CASSEEQGAGNTIYF
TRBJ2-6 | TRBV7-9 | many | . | TGTGCCAGCAGCGACTTTGGGGCCAACGTCCTGACTTTC | CASSDFGANVLTF
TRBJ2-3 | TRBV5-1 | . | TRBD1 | TGCGCCAGCAGCACGGACAGGGGGCCAGATACGCAGTATTTT | CASSTDRGPDTQYF
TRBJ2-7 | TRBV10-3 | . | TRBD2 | TGTGCCATCGCGGGAGGGCCACAGGAGCAGTACTTC | CAIAGGPQEQYF
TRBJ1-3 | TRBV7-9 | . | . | TGTGCCAGCAGCTTAGCGCCGGGAGGCCAACAAGGAAACACCATATATTTT | CASSLAPGGQQGNTIYF
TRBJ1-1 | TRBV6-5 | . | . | TGTGCCAGCAGTTACTCGAAAGGAACTGAAGCTTTCTTT | CASSYSKGTEAFF
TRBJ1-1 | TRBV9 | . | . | TGTGCCAGCAGCGTCGAGTCGAGCACTGAAGCTTTCTTT | CASSVESSTEAFF
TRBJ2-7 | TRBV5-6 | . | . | TGTGCCAGCAGCTCGGCCTCCTACGAGCAGTACTTC | CASSSASYEQYF
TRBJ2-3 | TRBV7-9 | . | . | TGTGCCAGCAGCTTAGTGATTGGAGATACGCAGTATTTT | CASSLVIGDTQYF
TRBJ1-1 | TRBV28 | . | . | TGTGCCAGCAGTTTAAGGTTGAGTGCTTTCTTT | CASSLRLSAFF
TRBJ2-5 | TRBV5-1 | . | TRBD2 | TGCGCCAGCAGCTTGGCCCGGCTAGCGGGGACCGGTTTGGGCGAGACCCAGTACTTC | CASSLARLAGTGLGETQYF
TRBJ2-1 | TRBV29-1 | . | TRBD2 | TGCAGCGTTGAAGACGCGGCTAGCGGGACTTACAATGAGCAGTTCTTC | CSVEDAASGTYNEQFF
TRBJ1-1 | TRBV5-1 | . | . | TGCGCCAGCAGCTTGAGAGGAATGAACACTGAAGCTTTCTTT | CASSLRGMNTEAFF
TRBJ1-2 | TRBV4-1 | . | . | TGCGCCAGCAGCCCCGAGCTCAAGGCAAACATATATGGCTACACCTTC | CASSPELKANIYGYTF
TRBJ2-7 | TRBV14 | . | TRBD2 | TGTGCCAGCAGCCTCGCGACTAGCGGGAGTAATTATGGCGGAGTCGAGCAGTACTTC | CASSLATSGSNYGGVEQYF
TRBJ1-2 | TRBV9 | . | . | TGTGCCAGCAGCGAAGTTGGGCAGGGGCAAAGCTACACCTTC | CASSEVGQGQSYTF
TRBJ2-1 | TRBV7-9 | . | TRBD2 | TGTGCCAGCAGCCCAGGCGGGAGCCTATACAATGAGCAGTTCTTC | CASSPGGSLYNEQFF